This T cell receptor beta chain appears in the sequencing data of a study of multiple sclerosis patients with progressive multifocal leukoencephalopathy. As to time point: before natalizumab initiation. T0 blood was collected before the first natalizumab infusion. Every PCR reaction included synthetic inline CDR3 controls for all V-J pairings. Here immunoSEQ multiplex PCR was the method, and the copy in TCRdb shows in-frame clones only, minus some. In the table there are 25,000 to 35,000 clones, around nine tenths of which are singletons. The source of this sequence is a human donor with multiple sclerosis. What was sequenced was PBMCs.

The CDR3: CASSQAGGGRSNYGYTF. CDR3 nucleotides: TGCGCCAGCAGCCAAGCCGGAGGGGGCCGCTCCAACTATGGCTACACCTTC. The chain employs TRBV4-1 and TRBJ1-2; 7 positions match TRBD1. V lost 1 base to trimming and J lost 2 bases; unmatched junction nucleotides: 10. The CDR3 is made up of 17 amino acids. Germline V gene sequence: CDR1 MGHRA, CDR2 YSYEKL.